This is a list of T cell receptor beta chains from one sample in a study of OX40 agonist ivuxolimab in advanced cancers. The data were produced by immunoSEQ multiplex PCR, yet TCRdb's version contains in-frame clones alone and is incomplete. The sample has 52,000 or so clones; 65% to 85% are singletons. Sequenced here: CD4+ or CD8+ T cells sorted from blood, sampled in a trial of the OX40 agonist ivuxolimab. The receptors come from an adult with an advanced solid tumor such as melanoma, head and neck, liver or kidney cancer. CDR3s include the opening cysteine and the closing phenylalanine or tryptophan. A D gene is named only where the DNA matches it firmly. Expanded clones are given a class, and other clones once, few, many or no size at all.

TRBV28	.	.	TRBJ1-2	CASLLNGGINYGYTF	TGTGCCAGTCTTTTAAATGGGGGAATCAACTATGGCTACACCTTC
TRBV21-1	.	.	TRBJ2-1	CASSVQGTGDYNEQFF	TGTGCCAGCAGCGTCCAGGGGACAGGGGACTACAATGAGCAGTTCTTC
TRBV6-5	.	TRBD2	TRBJ2-1	CASSSLAGGSYNEQFF	TGTGCCAGCAGTTCTCTAGCGGGAGGCTCCTACAATGAGCAGTTCTTC
TRBV2	.	TRBD2	TRBJ2-1	CASSDGGAGTNEQFF	TGTGCCAGCAGTGACGGGGGGGCCGGAACTAATGAGCAGTTCTTC
TRBV18	.	TRBD2	TRBJ2-1	CASSPLREIGNEQFF	TGTGCCAGCTCCCCCTTGCGGGAGATCGGTAATGAGCAGTTCTTC
TRBV2	.	.	TRBJ2-3	CASSEVLGGTDTQYF	TGTGCCAGCAGTGAAGTTCTGGGAGGCACAGATACGCAGTATTTT
TRBV7-2	.	.	TRBJ2-1	CASSLEGRGSNEQFF	TGTGCCAGCAGCTTAGAGGGACGGGGGAGCAATGAGCAGTTCTTC
TRBV7-2	few	.	TRBJ2-7	CASSSGHYEQYF	TGTGCCAGCAGCTCCGGCCACTACGAGCAGTACTTC
TRBV13	.	.	TRBJ1-6	CASSLRGEDSPLHF	TGTGCCAGCAGCTTAAGGGGGGAGGATTCACCCCTCCACTTT
TRBV4-1	.	TRBD2	TRBJ2-5	CASSKSPLAGQETQYF	TGCGCCAGCAGCAAGTCCCCACTAGCGGGGCAAGAGACCCAGTACTTC
TRBV14	once	.	TRBJ2-3	CASSLSPSTDTQYF	TGTGCCAGCAGCCTAAGCCCTAGCACAGATACGCAGTATTTT
TRBV7-6	.	.	TRBJ2-5	CASTSSSSHGETQYF	TGTGCCAGCACCTCTTCGTCGTCACACGGGGAGACCCAGTACTTC
TRBV28	.	.	TRBJ1-2	CASSLYGYYGYTF	TGTGCCAGCAGTTTGTACGGGTACTATGGCTACACCTTC
TRBV5-1	.	.	TRBJ2-3	CASSLSLDTQYF	TGCGCCAGCAGCTTGTCCCTAGATACGCAGTATTTT
TRBV2	.	TRBD1	TRBJ1-5	CASNVQGGDNQPQHF	TGTGCCAGCAACGTACAGGGGGGCGATAATCAGCCCCAGCATTTT
TRBV19	.	TRBD2	TRBJ2-5	CASSSGGRETQYF	TGTGCCAGTAGTAGCGGGGGGCGTGAGACCCAGTACTTC
TRBV7-2	.	TRBD2	TRBJ2-1	CASSNLGEGAYNEQFF	TGTGCCAGCAGCAACCTGGGGGAGGGAGCCTACAATGAGCAGTTCTTC
TRBV10-2	.	.	TRBJ2-1	CASGPTTPNNEQFF	TGCGCCAGCGGACCCACGACACCAAACAATGAGCAGTTCTTC
TRBV27	.	.	TRBJ2-6	CASSWLGANVLTF	TGTGCCAGCAGTTGGTTGGGGGCCAACGTCCTGACTTTC
TRBV10-1	.	.	TRBJ1-3	CASTPDTGPCSGNTIYF	TGCGCCAGCACCCCAGACACTGGACCTTGCTCTGGAAACACCATATATTTT
TRBV28	once	.	TRBJ2-7	CASKTFYEQYF	TGTGCCAGCAAGACCTTCTACGAGCAGTACTTC
TRBV5-4	.	.	TRBJ2-7	CASRPELTYEQYF	TGTGCCAGCAGGCCCGAACTTACCTACGAGCAGTACTTC
TRBV28	few	TRBD2	TRBJ2-7	CASSSLTSGGGYEQYF	TGTGCCAGCAGTTCATTGACTAGCGGAGGAGGTTACGAGCAGTACTTC
TRBV18	.	.	TRBJ2-7	CASSIRTETDEQYF	TGTGCCAGCTCAATTCGGACCGAAACGGACGAGCAGTACTTC
TRBV5-8	.	.	TRBJ2-5	CASSLGGYKRETQYF	TGTGCCAGCAGCTTGGGGGGTTACAAACGAGAGACCCAGTACTTC
TRBV6-4	.	TRBD1	TRBJ1-2	CASSDYTGGSYGYTF	TGTGCCAGCAGTGACTATACAGGGGGAAGCTATGGCTACACCTTC
TRBV19	.	.	TRBJ2-7	CASSGRPERYEQYF	TGTGCCAGTAGCGGACGGCCGGAGAGGTACGAGCAGTACTTC
TRBV6-5	.	.	TRBJ2-3	CASSIYRADTQYF	TGTGCCAGCAGCATTTACAGGGCAGATACGCAGTATTTT
TRBV28	once	.	TRBJ1-1	CASSTQGRGAGGTEAFF	TGTGCCAGCAGTACCCAGGGACGGGGGGCTGGGGGCACTGAAGCTTTCTTT
TRBV7-2	.	TRBD1	TRBJ1-2	CASGRQGNYGYTF	TGTGCCAGCGGGAGACAGGGGAACTATGGCTACACCTTC
TRBV7-2	.	TRBD2	TRBJ2-5	CASTLDRLAGTQYF	TGTGCCAGCACCTTAGATCGACTAGCGGGGACCCAGTACTTC
TRBV2	.	.	TRBJ2-4	CASSNDGKNIQYF	TGTGCCAGCAGTAACGATGGCAAAAACATTCAGTACTTC
TRBV28	few	TRBD2	TRBJ2-3	CASSLPQLAGTDTQYF	TGTGCCAGCAGTTTACCCCAGCTAGCGGGCACAGATACGCAGTATTTT
TRBV19	.	TRBD2	TRBJ2-7	CASSIVAGDHEQYF	TGTGCCAGTAGTATAGTAGCGGGAGACCACGAGCAGTACTTC
TRBV5-5	.	.	TRBJ1-4	CASSHFTVNEKLFF	TGTGCCAGCAGCCATTTTACAGTGAATGAAAAACTGTTTTTT
TRBV7-9	once	TRBD2	TRBJ2-2	CASSQVRTSGREFTGELFF	TGTGCCAGCAGTCAGGTCCGGACTAGCGGGAGAGAATTCACCGGGGAGCTGTTTTTT
TRBV5-4	.	.	TRBJ1-1	CASNKLGDTEAFF	TGTGCCAGCAACAAACTCGGGGACACTGAAGCTTTCTTT
TRBV5-8	.	TRBD2	TRBJ2-1	CASSLGLAGSYHNEQFF	TGTGCCAGCAGCTTGGGACTAGCGGGAAGTTACCACAATGAGCAGTTCTTC